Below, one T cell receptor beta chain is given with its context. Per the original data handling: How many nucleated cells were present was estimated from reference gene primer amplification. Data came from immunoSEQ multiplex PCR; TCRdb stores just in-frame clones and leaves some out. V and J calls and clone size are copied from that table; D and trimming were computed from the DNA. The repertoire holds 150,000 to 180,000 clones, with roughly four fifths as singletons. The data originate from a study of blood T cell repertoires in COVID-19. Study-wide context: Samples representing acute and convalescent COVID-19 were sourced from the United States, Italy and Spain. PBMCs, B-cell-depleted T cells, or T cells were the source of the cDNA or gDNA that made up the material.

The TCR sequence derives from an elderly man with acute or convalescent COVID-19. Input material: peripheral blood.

The CDR3 loop is CAVYRGLDTEAFF. The CDR3 region has the DNA TGTGCCGTTTACAGGGGGCTCGACACTGAAGCTTTCTTT. The J gene is TRBJ1-1, the V gene TRBV6-5; 9 bases line up with TRBD1. CDR1 is MNHEY, CDR2 SVGAGI, per germline. V lost 11 bases, J lost 3 bases, and 7 bases stayed unmatched. The CDR3 has 13 residues.